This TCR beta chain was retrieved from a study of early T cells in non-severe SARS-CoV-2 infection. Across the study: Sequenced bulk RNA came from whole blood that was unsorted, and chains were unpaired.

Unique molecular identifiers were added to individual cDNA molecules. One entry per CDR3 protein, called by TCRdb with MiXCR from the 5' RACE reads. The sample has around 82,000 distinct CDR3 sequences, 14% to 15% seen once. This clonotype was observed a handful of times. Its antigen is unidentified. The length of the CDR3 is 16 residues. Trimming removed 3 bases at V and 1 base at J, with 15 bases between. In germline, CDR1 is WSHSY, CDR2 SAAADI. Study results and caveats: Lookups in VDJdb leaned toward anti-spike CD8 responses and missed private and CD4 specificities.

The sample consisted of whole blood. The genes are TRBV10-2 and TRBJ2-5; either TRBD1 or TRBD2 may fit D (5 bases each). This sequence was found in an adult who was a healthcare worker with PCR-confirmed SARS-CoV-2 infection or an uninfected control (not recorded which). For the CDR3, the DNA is TGCGCCAGCAGTGAATCGGGACGGGGTACCCAAGAGACCCAGTACTTC. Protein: CASSESGRGTQETQYF.